Following are 30 T cell receptor beta chains from one sample sequenced in a study of OX40 agonist ivuxolimab in advanced cancers. Only in-frame clones appear in the TCRdb table, and some are missing; sequencing was by immunoSEQ multiplex PCR. The sample lists fewer than 85,000 clones; roughly 80% were seen once. Sequencing was performed on CD4+ or CD8+ T cells sorted from blood, taken in a trial of the OX40 agonist ivuxolimab. The receptors here all came from an adult with an advanced solid tumor such as melanoma, head and neck, liver or kidney cancer.

The J gene is TRBJ1-6, the V gene TRBV10-2, with unresolved D. With 6 bases removed from V and 7 bases from J, the gap between germline ends came to 7 bases. The CDR3 spans 12 residues. The germline V gene encodes CDR1 WSHSY and CDR2 SAAADI. The CDR3 DNA sequence: TGCGCCAGCAGGTTGAGAAATTCACCCCTCCACTTT. This gives the protein CASRLRNSPLHF.

The chain carries TRBV7-2 and TRBJ2-6; no firm D call. Germline loops: CDR1 SGHTA, CDR2 FQGNSA. The length of the CDR3 is 15 residues. Trimming stripped 6 bases from V and 0 bases from J, with 9 bases between. This chain's CDR3 is CASRRVSSGANVLTF. CDR3 nucleotide sequence: TGTGCCAGCAGACGGGTGTCCTCTGGGGCCAACGTCCTGACTTTC.

The chain uses TRBV5-1 and TRBJ2-3; TRBD2 is a possible D gene (5 bases). The V and J ends lost 0 bases and 5 bases respectively, with 7 bases between them. This CDR3 region has 13 residues. Germline assignment: CDR1 SGHRS and CDR2 YFSETQ. Here the CDR3 reads CASSLGAGDTQYF. In DNA form, the CDR3 reads TGCGCCAGCAGCTTGGGGGCGGGAGATACGCAGTATTTT. The variable domain in full, with the rest retrieved from reference TRBV5-1 and TRBJ2-3, is KAGVTQTPRYLIKTRGQQVTLSCSPISGHRSVSWYQQTPGQGLQFLFEYFSETQRNKGNFPGRFSGRQFSNSRSEMNVSTLELGDSALYLCASSLGAGDTQYFGPGTRLTVL.

The chain couples TRBV5-4 to TRBJ1-3; unclear D gene. The CDR3 is 15 amino acids. The V gene's germline CDR1 is SGHNT and CDR2 YYREEE (reference sequence). Trimming cost V 1 base and J 0 bases, with 8 bases left between them. DNA for the CDR3: TGTGCCAGCAGCTTGTATTCCAGCTCTGGAAACACCATATATTTT. Protein sequence: CASSLYSSSGNTIYF.

The CDR3 loop is CASSPGRRSDTQYF. In DNA, the CDR3 is TGTGCCAGCAGCCCGGGAAGGCGCTCAGATACGCAGTATTTT. The chain couples TRBV7-2 to TRBJ2-3, with a weak D call TRBD2 (5 bases). The CDR3 spans 14 residues. Germline V lookup: CDR1 SGHTA, CDR2 FQGNSA. V was pared by 5 bases and J by 4 bases, with 13 bases between. Full variable domain (remainder filled in from reference TRBV7-2 and TRBJ2-3): GAGVSQSPSNKVTEKGKDVELRCDPISGHTALYWYRQSLGQGLEFLIYFQGNSAPDKSGLPSDRFSAERTGGSVSTLTIQRTQQEDSAVYLCASSPGRRSDTQYFGPGTRLTVL.

The genes are TRBV10-2 and TRBJ2-2, with a tentative D call TRBD2 (6 bases). Trimming shortened V by 2 bases and J by 6 bases, and 7 bases separated the two germline ends. Germline V gives CDR1 WSHSY, CDR2 SAAADI. CDR3 size: 13 residues. CDR3 sequence reads: CASSETSPGELFF. CDR3 bases: TGCGCCAGCAGTGAGACTAGCCCCGGGGAGCTGTTTTTT.

The chain carries TRBV6-5 and TRBJ1-3; a possible D gene is TRBD1 (5 bases). Germline CDR1 is MNHEY and CDR2 is SVGAGI. This CDR3 contains 15 residues. V shed 5 bases and J shed 2 bases, with 13 bases lying between them. The CDR3 is CASSSPEGTGNTIYF. CDR3 sequence (DNA): TGTGCCAGCAGTAGCCCCGAGGGGACTGGAAACACCATATATTTT.

V and J are TRBV12-5 and TRBJ2-3; 10 bases map to TRBD1. Germline CDR1 LGHNT, CDR2 FRNRAP. The J segment lost 1 base and the V segment lost 6 bases, leaving 1 base of the junction unmatched. The CDR3 runs to 14 residues. The CDR3 nucleotides read TGTGCTAGTGGGGGGACAGGGGGCACAGATACGCAGTATTTT. This gives the protein CASGGTGGTDTQYF.

This clone was counted once. The chain carries TRBV27 and TRBJ1-2; D is unresolved. In germline, CDR1 is MNHEY, CDR2 SMNVEV (reference sequence). This CDR3 is 13 amino acids long. Trimming removed 1 base at V and 4 bases at J, with 7 bases between. CDR3 protein: CASSLLGGYGYTF. In DNA, the CDR3 is TGTGCCAGCAGTTTATTGGGAGGCTATGGCTACACCTTC.

The chain employs TRBV5-4 and TRBJ1-2; the match to TRBD1 covers 11 bases. The length of the CDR3 is 14 residues. V lost 4 bases to trimming and J lost 6 bases; unmatched junction nucleotides: 5. Germline V gene sequence: CDR1 SGHNT, CDR2 YYREEE (reference sequence). This CDR3 is CASSLDRGLDGYTF. The CDR3 region has the DNA TGTGCCAGCAGCCTGGACAGGGGGCTCGATGGCTACACCTTC.

The genes are TRBV7-6 and TRBJ2-3; maybe TRBD2 (5 bases). The CDR3 length is 13 residues. The germline V gene encodes CDR1 SGHVS and CDR2 FNYEAQ. V dropped 5 bases and J dropped 10 bases, with 16 bases sitting between them. The CDR3 coding sequence is TGTGCCAGCAGCCTCCAGGACTCATGGGCGCAGTATTTT. This translates into CASSLQDSWAQYF.

V and J are TRBV2 and TRBJ2-5; no clear D. The CDR3 loop spans 15 amino acids. In germline, CDR1 is SNHLY, CDR2 FYNNEI. V was trimmed by 2 bases and J by 1 base, leaving 11 bases between them. The CDR3 protein is CASSESQLAQETQYF. Written as DNA, the CDR3 is TGTGCCAGCAGTGAAAGCCAACTTGCCCAAGAGACCCAGTACTTC.

This sequence joins TRBV30 and TRBJ2-7; 7 bases are shared with TRBD1. Germline V lookup: CDR1 GTSNPN, CDR2 SVGIG (reference sequence). V trimming: 0 bases; J trimming: 6 bases; junction bases outside the gene matches: 2. The CDR3 runs 12 residues. The CDR3 DNA follows: TGTGCCTGGAGTGTAGGGACAGCCGAGCAGTACTTC. Translated, it gives CAWSVGTAEQYF.

This clone was observed a handful of times. V is TRBV11-2 and J is TRBJ1-1; 8 nucleotides match TRBD1. V trimming: 5 bases; J trimming: 3 bases; junction bases outside the gene matches: 2. Germline CDR1 and CDR2: SGHAT and FQNNGV. The CDR3 loop spans 13 amino acids. Here the CDR3 reads CASSLQGDTEAFF. CDR3 DNA sequence: TGTGCCAGCAGCCTACAGGGGGACACTGAAGCTTTCTTT.

Written as DNA, the CDR3 is TGTGCCAGCTCACCTAACGTCGCAGGAGGAAATTCACCCCTCCACTTT. It yields the protein CASSPNVAGGNSPLHF. The chain carries TRBV18 and TRBJ1-6; D not resolved. From germline, CDR1 is KGHSH and CDR2 LQKENI. Trimming shortened V by 3 bases and J by 7 bases, and 16 bases separated the two germline ends. The CDR3 has 16 amino acids.

V gene TRBV5-1 combines with J gene TRBJ2-7; 12 bases are shared with TRBD2. The CDR3 has 14 residues. Germline CDR1 SGHRS, CDR2 YFSETQ. The junction had 3 bases not matched to a gene; V was cut back by 3 bases and J by 5 bases. The CDR3 coding sequence is TGCGCCAGCAGCTCCCTAGCGGGAGGGAACGAGCAGTACTTC. Translation: CASSSLAGGNEQYF.

The chain combines TRBV6-6 with TRBJ2-5; D is perhaps TRBD2 (5 bases). The CDR3 is made up of 12 amino acids. CDR1 is MNHNY, CDR2 SVGAGI, per germline (reference sequence). V lost 4 bases to trimming and J lost 5 bases, with 8 bases between them. The DNA for the CDR3 is TGTGCCAGCAGTTTATCGGGGGAGACCCAGTACTTC. It yields the protein CASSLSGETQYF.

J is TRBJ2-5 and V is TRBV30; the D gene is possibly TRBD1 (5 bases). V was clipped by 0 bases and J by 5 bases, with 10 bases between them. Germline V gene sequence: CDR1 GTSNPN, CDR2 SVGIG (reference sequence). This CDR3 contains 13 residues. Here the CDR3 DNA reads TGTGCCTGGAGTGTGCAGGGCCTCGAGACCCAGTACTTC. Residues: CAWSVQGLETQYF.

The rearrangement joins TRBV30 to TRBJ1-2; 10 positions match TRBD1. Germline CDR1 and CDR2: GTSNPN and SVGIG (reference sequence). With V trimmed by 2 bases and J by 7 bases, 10 bases remained unmatched. This CDR3 is 15 amino acids long. The CDR3 spells CAWSTAGTGVGGYTF. DNA of the CDR3: TGTGCCTGGAGTACCGCCGGGACAGGGGTGGGTGGCTACACCTTC. Based on the CDR3 plus reference TRBV30 and TRBJ1-2, the full variable domain is SQTIHQWPATLVQPVGSPLSLECTVEGTSNPNLYWYRQAAGRGLQLLFYSVGIGQISSEVPQNLSASRPQDRQFILSSKKLLLSDSGFYLCAWSTAGTGVGGYTFGSGTRLTVV.

In its sample, this clone was seen a few times. This rearrangement joins TRBV5-1 to TRBJ2-3; TRBD2 aligns across 8 bases. The V and J ends lost 1 base and 5 bases, in that order; junction bases with no gene match: 0. This CDR3 has 13 residues. Germline V lookup: CDR1 SGHRS, CDR2 YFSETQ. CDR3 in DNA: TGCGCCAGCAGCTTGACTAGCGGAGATACGCAGTATTTT. Amino acids: CASSLTSGDTQYF.

Only one count was recorded for this clone. V gene TRBV6-1 combines with J gene TRBJ2-7; 10 positions agree with TRBD2. Trimming at V came to 11 bases and at J to 1 base, leaving 8 bases not matched to a gene. Germline values: CDR1 MNHNS, CDR2 SASEGT. This CDR3 contains 14 residues. The CDR3 DNA reads as TGTGCCTCTTGGACTAGCGGTGATTCCTACGAGCAGTACTTC. Protein sequence: CASWTSGDSYEQYF.

V usage is TRBV19 and J usage is TRBJ2-5; 8 positions match TRBD2. In germline, CDR1 is LNHDA, CDR2 SQIVND (reference sequence). The CDR3 consists of 13 residues. V gave up 9 bases and J gave up 1 base; unmatched junction bases: 4. CDR3 protein: CASRSGSQETQYF. CDR3 sequence (DNA): TGTGCCAGCCGAAGCGGGAGCCAAGAGACCCAGTACTTC.

This clone was found a few times. Distinct nucleotide sequences in the sample also encode this CDR3. This chain uses TRBV20-1 with TRBJ1-2; unclear D gene. The CDR3 loop spans 10 amino acids. Germline lookup yields CDR1 DFQATT and CDR2 SNEGSKA (reference sequence). V lost 3 bases and J 8 bases, leaving 7 bases between the germline ends. The CDR3 nucleotides are TGCAGTGCTAGTTTGTCGGGCTACACCTTC. Residues: CSASLSGYTF.

This rearrangement joins TRBV7-2 to TRBJ2-7; 11 nucleotides match TRBD1. CDR1 and CDR2 from the germline V gene are SGHTA and FQGNSA. J gave up 2 bases and V 1 base, and 7 bases lay outside the gene matches. The CDR3 is 17 residues long. The CDR3 is CASSLDGTGGPPYEQYF. In DNA form, the CDR3 reads TGTGCCAGCAGCTTAGACGGGACAGGGGGACCCCCCTACGAGCAGTACTTC. The whole variable domain, remainder taken from reference TRBV7-2 and TRBJ2-7, is GAGVSQSPSNKVTEKGKDVELRCDPISGHTALYWYRQSLGQGLEFLIYFQGNSAPDKSGLPSDRFSAERTGGSVSTLTIQRTQQEDSAVYLCASSLDGTGGPPYEQYFGPGTRLTVT.

V and J are TRBV19 and TRBJ1-1, with 9 bases fitting TRBD1. Germline V gene data show CDR1 as LNHDA and CDR2 as SQIVND (reference sequence). Trimming cost V 7 bases and J 1 base; bases outside gene matches: 4. This CDR3 comprises 14 residues. CDR3 loop: CASKGQGGNTEAFF. The DNA for the CDR3 is TGTGCCAGTAAGGGACAGGGAGGGAACACTGAAGCTTTCTTT.

This sequence joins TRBV7-3 and TRBJ2-1; 13 nucleotides align to TRBD2. The CDR3 loop spans 19 amino acids. CDR1 SGHTA and CDR2 FQGTGA come from the germline V gene. V lost 5 bases to trimming and J lost 1 base; unmatched junction nucleotides: 11. The CDR3 nucleotides read TGTGCCAGCAGCGCAACCCCCGGGACTAGCGGGGAGTCCTACAATGAGCAGTTCTTC. Protein sequence: CASSATPGTSGESYNEQFF.

This clone was seen a handful of times. The CDR3 region has the DNA TGCGCCAGCAGCTTCCCTTTTCCGGGCTCAGTGGCGGGGGCAGATACGCAGTATTTT. It codes for CASSFPFPGSVAGADTQYF. The rearrangement links TRBV5-1 to TRBJ2-3; 7 nucleotides line up with TRBD2. Germline V gene lookup returns CDR1 SGHRS and CDR2 YFSETQ. With 2 bases clipped from V and 4 bases from J, the junction kept 19 bases outside the gene matches. This CDR3 comprises 19 residues.

The chain is built from TRBV5-1 and TRBJ1-1; D perhaps matches TRBD1 (6 bases). CDR3 length: 16 residues. CDR1 and CDR2 from the germline V gene are SGHRS and YFSETQ. Trimming shortened V by 4 bases and J by 1 base, and 17 bases separated the two germline ends. The CDR3 nucleotides are TGCGCCAGCAGCGCCCCTTCGGGGGCCGCGAACACTGAAGCTTTCTTT. Translation: CASSAPSGAANTEAFF.

The J gene is TRBJ2-2, the V gene TRBV9; tentative D call: TRBD2 (5 bases). The CDR3 has 14 amino acids. V was clipped by 6 bases and J by 0 bases, with 9 bases between them. CDR1 is SGDLS and CDR2 is YYNGEE in the germline V gene. CDR3 amino acids: CASTRDSNTGELFF. CDR3 nucleotide sequence: TGTGCCAGCACTCGGGATTCGAACACCGGGGAGCTGTTTTTT. Full variable domain (remainder filled in from reference TRBV9 and TRBJ2-2): DSGVTQTPKHLITATGQRVTLRCSPRSGDLSVYWYQQSLDQGLQFLIQYYNGEERAKGNILERFSAQQFPDLHSELNLSSLELGDSALYFCASTRDSNTGELFFGEGSRLTVL.

The J gene is TRBJ2-3, the V gene TRBV7-7; D unclear. CDR3 length: 13 amino acids. Germline lookup yields CDR1 SSHAT and CDR2 FNYEAQ (reference sequence). V lost 5 bases to trimming and J lost 2 bases, with 8 bases between them. The CDR3 DNA reads TGTGCCAGCAGCCCCCTATCCACAGATACGCAGTATTTT. It encodes CASSPLSTDTQYF. The full variable domain, rest sourced from reference TRBV7-7 and TRBJ2-3, is GAGVSQSPRYKVTKRGQDVTLRCDPISSHATLYWYQQALGQGPEFLTYFNYEAQPDKSGLPSDRFSAERPEGSISTLTIQRTEQRDSAMYRCASSPLSTDTQYFGPGTRLTVL.